A single sample gave rise to the 8 T cell receptor beta chains below, sequenced in a study of cytomegalovirus exposure and HLA in healthy donors. A multiplex PCR was run with 60 Vbeta primers and 13 Jbeta primers. Some clones are missing from TCRdb's copy, which holds only in-frame ones; the method was immunoSEQ multiplex PCR. The sample lists roughly 100,000 clones, roughly four fifths occurring once. Material for sequencing was PBMCs. These TCRs come from a male donor in good health and CMV-seropositive.

The chain has TRBV25-1 and TRBJ2-7; perhaps TRBD2 as D (5 bases). The length of the CDR3 is 13 residues. Germline values: CDR1 MGHDK, CDR2 SYGVNS. V lost 7 bases and J 2 bases, leaving 12 bases between the germline ends. The CDR3 DNA reads as TGTGCCAGCACTCTTGGAGGCCCCTACGAGCAGTACTTC. Its translation: CASTLGGPYEQYF.

J is TRBJ1-4 and V is TRBV27; 7 nucleotides line up with TRBD1. V dropped 4 bases and J dropped 9; count of bases not matched to a gene: 11. The germline V gene encodes CDR1 MNHEY and CDR2 SMNVEV (reference sequence). This CDR3 is 15 amino acids long. As DNA, the CDR3 is TGTGCCAGCAGTTATCGGGGACAGTACAATCAAAAACTGTTTTTT. Encoded protein: CASSYRGQYNQKLFF. The complete variable domain, with remaining parts taken from reference TRBV27 and TRBJ1-4, reads EAQVTQNPRYLITVTGKKLTVTCSQNMNHEYMSWYRQDPGLGLRQIYYSMNVEVTDKGDVPEGYKVSRKEKRNFPLILESPSPNQTSLYFCASSYRGQYNQKLFFGSGTQLSVL.

The chain is built from TRBV7-9 and TRBJ2-5; 7 nucleotides line up with TRBD2. The CDR3 has 15 amino acids. Germline assignment: CDR1 SEHNR and CDR2 FQNEAQ (reference sequence). V was clipped by 0 bases and J by 5 bases; unmatched bases: 6. CDR3 sequence reads: CASSLAGLAVETQYF. CDR3 bases: TGTGCCAGCAGCTTAGCGGGTCTAGCGGTCGAGACCCAGTACTTC.

This clone was picked up a small number of times. The chain employs TRBV7-3 and TRBJ1-1; TRBD1 matches 7 bases. The germline V gene has CDR1 SGHTA and CDR2 FQGTGA. Germline trimming cut 3 bases from V and 6 bases from J; bases unmatched to any gene: 4. The CDR3 consists of 13 residues. DNA for the CDR3: TGTGCCAGCAGCTTGACAGGGACCTCTGAAGCTTTCTTT. Protein: CASSLTGTSEAFF. The variable domain in full, completed from reference TRBV7-3 and TRBJ1-1, reads GAGVSQTPSNKVTEKGKYVELRCDPISGHTALYWYRQSLGQGPEFLIYFQGTGAADDSGLPNDRFFAVRPEGSVSTLKIQRTERGDSAVYLCASSLTGTSEAFFGQGTRLTVV.

The gene calls are TRBV9 and TRBJ1-1, with D perhaps matching TRBD1 (6 bases). CDR3 length: 14 amino acids. Germline V CDR1 and CDR2: SGDLS, YYNGEE. V was shortened by 4 bases and J by 5 bases, with 15 bases between the two germline ends. As DNA, the CDR3 is TGTGCCAGCAGCAGAGGGGGGGTAGGAACTGAAGCTTTCTTT. It encodes CASSRGGVGTEAFF. The complete variable domain, with remaining parts taken from reference TRBV9 and TRBJ1-1, reads DSGVTQTPKHLITATGQRVTLRCSPRSGDLSVYWYQQSLDQGLQFLIQYYNGEERAKGNILERFSAQQFPDLHSELNLSSLELGDSALYFCASSRGGVGTEAFFGQGTRLTVV.

This chain uses TRBV6-4 with TRBJ2-1; D might be TRBD1 (5 bases). Germline lookup yields CDR1 MRHNA and CDR2 SNTAGT. The CDR3 sequence is 15 residues long. The ends were cut back, 6 bases at V and 0 bases at J, with 12 bases in the middle. The CDR3 sequence: CASSDSFTSYNEQFF. The CDR3, as DNA: TGTGCCAGCAGCGACAGCTTTACCTCCTACAATGAGCAGTTCTTC.

This CDR3 reads CASSAGGGAGGRHEQFF. The CDR3 nucleotides read TGTGCCAGCAGTGCGGGCGGGGGGGCGGGAGGGCGTCATGAGCAGTTCTTC. V and J are TRBV2 and TRBJ2-1, with 9 positions matching TRBD2. The CDR3 has 17 residues. CDR1 is SNHLY and CDR2 is FYNNEI in the germline V gene. The trim removed 4 bases at V and 8 bases at J, leaving 15 bases unmatched.

This sequence joins TRBV7-3 and TRBJ2-1; possibly TRBD2 for D (6 bases). The CDR3 loop spans 14 amino acids. The germline gives CDR1 SGHTA, CDR2 FQGTGA. Trimming took off 1 base at V and 4 bases at J, with 8 bases between the two ends. This chain's CDR3 is CASSLIGGYNEQFF. CDR3 nucleotides: TGTGCCAGCAGCTTAATCGGGGGATACAATGAGCAGTTCTTC.